The 21 T cell receptor beta chains below were found in one sample sequenced in a study of cytomegalovirus exposure and HLA in healthy donors. PCR amplification relied on 60 Vbeta primers (plus 13 Jbeta primers). Clones were read by immunoSEQ multiplex PCR, and TCRdb kept only the in-frame ones, dropping some. The sample has more than 110,000 clones, 60% to 80% seen once. Material for sequencing was PBMCs. These receptors were obtained from a man younger than 30 in good health and CMV-seronegative.

This chain uses TRBV4-3 with TRBJ1-5; 7 bases match TRBD1. The CDR3 has 16 residues. Germline V gene sequence: CDR1 LGHNA, CDR2 YSLEER. The trim removed 1 base at V and 4 bases at J, leaving 7 bases unmatched. For the CDR3, the DNA is TGCGCCAGCAGCCAAGGGCCGGGACAGTTAAATCAGCCCCAGCATTTT. Translation gives CASSQGPGQLNQPQHF.

CDR3 residues: CASIAGGSSYNEQFF. The CDR3 coding sequence is TGTGCCAGCATTGCGGGGGGGAGCTCCTACAATGAGCAGTTCTTC. The V gene is TRBV27, the J gene TRBJ2-1; TRBD2 aligns across 9 bases. The trim removed 7 bases at V and 0 bases at J, leaving 4 bases unmatched. The germline gives CDR1 MNHEY, CDR2 SMNVEV (reference sequence). The CDR3 is 15 amino acids.

The chain is built from TRBV4-3 and TRBJ1-5; tentative D call: TRBD1 (5 bases). V lost 1 base, J lost 7 bases, and 11 bases lay in between. The CDR3 totals 14 residues. Looked up from germline, CDR1 is LGHNA and CDR2 is YSLEER. CDR3 nucleotides: TGCGCCAGCAGCCAAGCGCAGGGTTACCAGCCCCAGCATTTT. This gives the protein CASSQAQGYQPQHF.

The CDR3 region is CASTQSLLSNTEAFF. As DNA, the CDR3 is TGTGCCAGTACCCAAAGCCTACTTTCGAACACTGAAGCTTTCTTT. The chain couples TRBV19 to TRBJ1-1; D is unresolved. This CDR3 has 15 amino acids. Germline V gene lookup returns CDR1 LNHDA and CDR2 SQIVND (reference sequence). V lost 7 bases and J 1 base, leaving 16 bases between the germline ends.

This chain uses TRBV9 with TRBJ2-1, with TRBD1 identical over 9 bases. The germline gives CDR1 SGDLS, CDR2 YYNGEE. Germline trimming cut 8 bases from V and 9 bases from J; bases unmatched to any gene: 12. The CDR3 runs to 14 residues. The CDR3 DNA reads TGTGCCAGTGAGTTGGGGACAGGGAGTTCTGAGCAGTTCTTC. It yields the protein CASELGTGSSEQFF.

The chain joins TRBV7-6 to TRBJ2-7, with TRBD1 identical over 9 bases. The germline CDR1 and CDR2 sequences are SGHVS and FNYEAQ. This CDR3 region has 13 residues. V lost 5 bases and J lost 3; bases outside the gene matches: 2. The CDR3 is CASSPGQGYEQYF. The CDR3 coding sequence is TGTGCCAGCAGCCCGGGACAGGGCTACGAGCAGTACTTC.

This clone was recorded only once. The rearrangement joins TRBV15 to TRBJ1-1; D gene ambiguous. This CDR3 has 15 residues. V dropped 6 bases and J dropped 0 bases, with 14 bases sitting between them. Germline V gene sequence: CDR1 LNHNV, CDR2 YYDKDF (reference sequence). The CDR3: CATRQGLLLNTEAFF. CDR3 DNA: TGTGCCACCAGACAAGGCCTACTACTGAACACTGAAGCTTTCTTT.

A few counts support this clone. The gene calls are TRBV2 and TRBJ1-1; weak D call: TRBD1 (6 bases). The germline V gene encodes CDR1 SNHLY and CDR2 FYNNEI. Trimming took 4 bases from V and 5 from J, leaving 17 bases between them. There are 15 residues in the CDR3. In nucleotides, the CDR3 is TGTGCCAGCAGTGGGGGCTATGCAGGGGCGACTGAAGCTTTCTTT. The encoded protein is CASSGGYAGATEAFF.

There are a few counts of this clone. The V gene is TRBV7-8, the J gene TRBJ1-5; TRBD1 is a possible D gene (5 bases). V lost 4 bases, J lost 3 bases, and 13 bases lay in between. Germline V gene sequence: CDR1 SGHVS, CDR2 FQNEAQ. CDR3 length: 15 amino acids. As DNA, the CDR3 is TGTGCCAGCAGCTCTACGGGGGGAGACAATCAGCCCCAGCATTTT. This translates into CASSSTGGDNQPQHF.

This chain uses TRBV5-1 with TRBJ1-2; tentative D call: TRBD1 (5 bases). This CDR3 is built from 13 residues. The V gene's germline CDR1 is SGHRS and CDR2 YFSETQ. V was trimmed by 5 bases and J by 5 bases, leaving 13 bases between them. The CDR3 sequence: CASSPDRSYGYTF. The CDR3 coding sequence is TGCGCCAGCAGTCCCGACAGAAGTTATGGCTACACCTTC.

V usage is TRBV7-2 and J usage is TRBJ2-3; maybe TRBD2 (7 bases). The CDR3 contains 17 residues. Germline CDR1 and CDR2: SGHTA and FQGNSA. Trimming cost V 1 base and J 8 bases, with 22 bases left between them. The chain's CDR3 is CASSLEVGGLLLSTQYF. Here the CDR3 DNA reads TGTGCCAGCAGCTTAGAGGTGGGGGGGCTTCTTTTAAGTACGCAGTATTTT.

Ten or more counts support this clone. This chain connects TRBV7-6 to TRBJ1-1, with D tentatively TRBD1 (5 bases). The CDR3 has 14 residues. V gave up 1 base and J gave up 7 bases, with 13 bases separating them. Per the germline V gene, CDR1 is SGHVS and CDR2 is FNYEAQ. CDR3 coding DNA: TGTGCCAGCAGCTTAGGGGGCTTTGACAGTGAAGCTTTCTTT. It encodes CASSLGGFDSEAFF.

The chain carries TRBV6-5 and TRBJ1-4, with no clear D. Per germline, CDR1 MNHEY and CDR2 SVGAGI. The CDR3 has 14 amino acids. V shed 5 bases and J shed 7 bases, with 14 bases lying between them. CDR3 sequence reads: CASSERGGGEKLFF. The CDR3 region has the DNA TGTGCCAGCAGTGAACGCGGAGGTGGTGAAAAACTGTTTTTT.

The V gene is TRBV7-8, the J gene TRBJ1-1; a weak D match, TRBD1 (5 bases). This CDR3 comprises 14 residues. V gave up 5 bases and J gave up 5 bases, with 15 bases separating them. CDR1 and CDR2 from the germline V gene are SGHVS and FQNEAQ. DNA for the CDR3: TGTGCCAGCAGCCCAGAACCCCAGGGAACTGAAGCTTTCTTT. This encodes CASSPEPQGTEAFF.

The rearrangement joins TRBV4-3 to TRBJ1-1; D not certain. CDR1 is LGHNA and CDR2 is YSLEER in the germline V gene. V dropped 1 base and J dropped 0 bases, with 15 bases sitting between them. The CDR3 has 17 amino acids. As DNA, the CDR3 is TGCGCCAGCAGCCAAGTTCCCCGGGTGAAGTTGAACACTGAAGCTTTCTTT. It yields the protein CASSQVPRVKLNTEAFF.

This rearrangement joins TRBV19 to TRBJ2-2; D might be TRBD2 (6 bases). V dropped 9 bases and J dropped 4 bases, with 18 bases sitting between them. The germline V gene has CDR1 LNHDA and CDR2 SQIVND (reference sequence). There are 15 residues in the CDR3. The CDR3, as DNA: TGTGCCAGCCGGCGGGCACTAGCCGGCACCGGGGAGCTGTTTTTT. Translated, it gives CASRRALAGTGELFF.

The chain carries TRBV7-2 and TRBJ2-3; 9 bases are a match to TRBD2. The length of the CDR3 is 15 residues. V was clipped by 1 base and J by 3 bases; unmatched bases: 2. Germline values: CDR1 SGHTA, CDR2 FQGNSA. This chain's CDR3 is CASSLVAGVTDTQYF. The CDR3 nucleotides read TGTGCCAGCAGCTTAGTAGCGGGGGTTACAGATACGCAGTATTTT.

The V gene is TRBV19, the J gene TRBJ1-4; the match to TRBD1 covers 7 bases. V shed 7 bases and J 0 bases; nucleotides not matched to a gene: 11. The CDR3 has 17 amino acids. CDR1 and CDR2 (germline): LNHDA, SQIVND (reference sequence). The CDR3 DNA follows: TGTGCCAGTAAACGGACAGGATGGGACGCAACTAATGAAAAACTGTTTTTT. Translating gives CASKRTGWDATNEKLFF.

This rearrangement joins TRBV30 to TRBJ1-6; weak D call: TRBD1 (5 bases). The CDR3 has 16 residues. V lost 8 bases and J lost 2, with 19 bases in between. The V gene's germline CDR1 is GTSNPN and CDR2 SVGIG (reference sequence). The CDR3 DNA reads TGTGCCGGCCGATTGGGGCCGGGCCCCTATAATTCACCCCTCCACTTT. It is translated as CAGRLGPGPYNSPLHF.

This rearrangement joins TRBV6-5 to TRBJ1-2; perhaps TRBD1 as D (5 bases). Trimming shortened V by 8 bases and J by 7 bases, and 17 bases separated the two germline ends. The CDR3 length is 13 residues. Germline lookup yields CDR1 MNHEY and CDR2 SVGAGI. The CDR3 region is CASCSQVLGGYTF. The CDR3 DNA sequence: TGTGCCAGCTGCTCACAGGTTCTCGGTGGCTACACCTTC.

This clone was found once. The rearrangement links TRBV18 to TRBJ2-1, with unresolved D. V was cut by 2 bases and J by 10 bases, with 12 bases left in between. The CDR3 has 13 amino acids. Germline V gene lookup returns CDR1 KGHSH and CDR2 LQKENI. The CDR3 DNA sequence: TGTGCCAGCTCACCAGACCCGGAGTGGGAGCAGTTCTTC. This codes for CASSPDPEWEQFF.